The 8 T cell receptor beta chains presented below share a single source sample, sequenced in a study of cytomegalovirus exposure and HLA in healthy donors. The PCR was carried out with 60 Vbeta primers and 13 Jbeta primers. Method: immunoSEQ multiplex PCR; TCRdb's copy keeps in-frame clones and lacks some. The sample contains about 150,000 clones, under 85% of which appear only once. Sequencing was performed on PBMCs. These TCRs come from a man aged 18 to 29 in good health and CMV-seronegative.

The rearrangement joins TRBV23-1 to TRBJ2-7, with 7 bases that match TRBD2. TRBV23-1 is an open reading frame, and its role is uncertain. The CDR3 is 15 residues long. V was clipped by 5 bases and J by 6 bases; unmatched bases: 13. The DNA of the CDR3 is TGCGCCAGCAGTTCTACCGTCTCCGGCGGGGGCGAGCAGTACTTC. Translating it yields CASSSTVSGGGEQYF.

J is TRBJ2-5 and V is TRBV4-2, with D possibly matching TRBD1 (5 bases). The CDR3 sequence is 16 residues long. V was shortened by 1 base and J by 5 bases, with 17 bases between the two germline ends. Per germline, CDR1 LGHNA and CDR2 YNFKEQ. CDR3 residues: CASSQATTNKGETQYF. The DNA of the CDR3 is TGTGCCAGCAGCCAAGCGACCACTAATAAGGGGGAGACCCAGTACTTC.

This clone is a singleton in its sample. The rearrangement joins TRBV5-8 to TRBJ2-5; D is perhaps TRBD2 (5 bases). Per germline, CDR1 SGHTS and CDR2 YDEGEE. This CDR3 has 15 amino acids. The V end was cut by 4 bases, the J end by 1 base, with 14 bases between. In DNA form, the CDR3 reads TGTGCCAGCAGCGAGGACTCAACAACCCAAGAGACCCAGTACTTC. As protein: CASSEDSTTQETQYF.

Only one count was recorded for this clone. The CDR3 bases are TGTGCCAGCAGTTGGGGAGGTGACAATGAGCAGTTCTTC. Translation: CASSWGGDNEQFF. The chain combines TRBV28 with TRBJ2-1; D is perhaps TRBD2 (6 bases). V lost 4 bases and J 5 bases, leaving 9 bases between the germline ends. CDR3 size: 13 residues. The germline V gene encodes CDR1 MDHEN and CDR2 SYDVKM.

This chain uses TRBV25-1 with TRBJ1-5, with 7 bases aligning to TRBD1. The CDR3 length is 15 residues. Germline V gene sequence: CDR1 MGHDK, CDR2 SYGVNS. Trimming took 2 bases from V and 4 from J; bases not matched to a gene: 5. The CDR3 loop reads CASSEATTGNQPQHF. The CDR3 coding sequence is TGTGCCAGCAGTGAAGCGACGACAGGGAATCAGCCCCAGCATTTT. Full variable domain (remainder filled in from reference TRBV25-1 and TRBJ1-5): EADIYQTPRYLVIGTGKKITLECSQTMGHDKMYWYQQDPGMELHLIHYSYGVNSTEKGDLSSESTVSRIRTEHFPLTLESARPSHTSQYLCASSEATTGNQPQHFGDGTRLSIL.

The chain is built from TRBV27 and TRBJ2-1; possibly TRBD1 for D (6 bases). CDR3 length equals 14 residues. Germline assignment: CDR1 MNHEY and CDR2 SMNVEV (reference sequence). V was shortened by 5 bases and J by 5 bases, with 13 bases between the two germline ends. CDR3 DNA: TGTGCCAGCAGTGCATACAGGGTTGACAATGAGCAGTTCTTC. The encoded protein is CASSAYRVDNEQFF.

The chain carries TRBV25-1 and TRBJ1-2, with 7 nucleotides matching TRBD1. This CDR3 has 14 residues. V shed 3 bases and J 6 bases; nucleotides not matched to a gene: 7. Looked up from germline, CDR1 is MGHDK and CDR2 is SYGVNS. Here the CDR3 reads CASSDPGRGDGYTF. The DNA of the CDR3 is TGTGCCAGCAGTGACCCGGGCAGGGGGGATGGCTACACCTTC.

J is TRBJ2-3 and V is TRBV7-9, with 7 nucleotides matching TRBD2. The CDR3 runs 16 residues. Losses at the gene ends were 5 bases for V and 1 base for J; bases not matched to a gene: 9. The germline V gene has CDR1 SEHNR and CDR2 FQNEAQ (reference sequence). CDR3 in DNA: TGTGCCAGCAGCCCTTTTGGGGGGGATCGCACAGATACGCAGTATTTT. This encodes CASSPFGGDRTDTQYF. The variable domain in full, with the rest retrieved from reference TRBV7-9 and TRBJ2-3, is DTGVSQNPRHKITKRGQNVTFRCDPISEHNRLYWYRQTLGQGPEFLTYFQNEAQLEKSRLLSDRFSAERPKGSFSTLEIQRTEQGDSAMYLCASSPFGGDRTDTQYFGPGTRLTVL.